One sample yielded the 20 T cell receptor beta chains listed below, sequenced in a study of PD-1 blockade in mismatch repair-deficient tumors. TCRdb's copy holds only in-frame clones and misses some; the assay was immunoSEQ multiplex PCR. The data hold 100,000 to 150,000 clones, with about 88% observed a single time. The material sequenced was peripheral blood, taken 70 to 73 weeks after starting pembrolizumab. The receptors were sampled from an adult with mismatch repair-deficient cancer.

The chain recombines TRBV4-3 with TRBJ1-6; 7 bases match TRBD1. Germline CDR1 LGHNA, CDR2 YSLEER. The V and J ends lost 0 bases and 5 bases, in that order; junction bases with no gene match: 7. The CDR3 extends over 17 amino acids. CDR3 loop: CASSQDPGTVNNSPLHF. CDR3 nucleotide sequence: TGCGCCAGCAGCCAAGACCCGGGGACAGTGAATAATTCACCCCTCCACTTT.

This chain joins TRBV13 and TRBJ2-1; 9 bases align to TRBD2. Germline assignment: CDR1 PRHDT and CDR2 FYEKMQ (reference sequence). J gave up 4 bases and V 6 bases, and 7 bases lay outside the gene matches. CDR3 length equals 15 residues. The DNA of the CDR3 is TGTGCCAGCAGGGTGGGCCTAGCGGGGTACAATGAGCAGTTCTTC. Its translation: CASRVGLAGYNEQFF.

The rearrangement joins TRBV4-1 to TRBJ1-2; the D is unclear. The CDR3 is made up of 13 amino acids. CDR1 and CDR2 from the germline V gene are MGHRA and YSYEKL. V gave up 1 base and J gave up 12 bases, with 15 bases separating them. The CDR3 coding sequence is TGCGCCAGCAGCCAAGGGGAGTCGAAAGTGCACACCTTC. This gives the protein CASSQGESKVHTF.

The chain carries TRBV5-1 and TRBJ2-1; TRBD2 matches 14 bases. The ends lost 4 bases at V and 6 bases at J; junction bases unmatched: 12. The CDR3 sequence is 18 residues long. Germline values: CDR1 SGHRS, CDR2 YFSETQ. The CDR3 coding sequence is TGCGCCAGCAGCCAGACTAGCGGGAGGGGCTGGGGCGGCAATGAGCAGTTCTTC. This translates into CASSQTSGRGWGGNEQFF.

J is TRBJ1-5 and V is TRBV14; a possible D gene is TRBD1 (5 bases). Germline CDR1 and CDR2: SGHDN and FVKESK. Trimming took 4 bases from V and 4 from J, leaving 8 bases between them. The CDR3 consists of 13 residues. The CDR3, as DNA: TGTGCCAGCAGCCTAGGGACTAATCAGCCCCAGCATTTT. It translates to CASSLGTNQPQHF.

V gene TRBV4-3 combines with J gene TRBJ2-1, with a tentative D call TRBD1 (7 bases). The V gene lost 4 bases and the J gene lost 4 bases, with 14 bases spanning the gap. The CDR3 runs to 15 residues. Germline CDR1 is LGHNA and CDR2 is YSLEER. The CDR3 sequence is CASSRDREVYNEQFF. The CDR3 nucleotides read TGCGCCAGCAGCCGCGACAGGGAGGTTTACAATGAGCAGTTCTTC.

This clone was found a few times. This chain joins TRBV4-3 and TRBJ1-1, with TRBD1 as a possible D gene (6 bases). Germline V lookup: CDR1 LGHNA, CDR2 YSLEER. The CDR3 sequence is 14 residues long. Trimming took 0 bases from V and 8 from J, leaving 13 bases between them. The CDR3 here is CASSQDRYRDEAFF. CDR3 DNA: TGCGCCAGCAGCCAAGATCGTTACAGGGACGAAGCTTTCTTT.

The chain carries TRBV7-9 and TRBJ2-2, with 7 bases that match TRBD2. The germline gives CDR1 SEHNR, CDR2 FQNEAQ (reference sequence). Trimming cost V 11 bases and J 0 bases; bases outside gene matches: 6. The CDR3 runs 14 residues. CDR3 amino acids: CAVSGGTNTGELFF. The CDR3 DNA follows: TGTGCCGTCTCGGGGGGTACGAACACCGGGGAGCTGTTTTTT. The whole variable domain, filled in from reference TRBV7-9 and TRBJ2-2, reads DTGVSQNPRHKITKRGQNVTFRCDPISEHNRLYWYRQTLGQGPEFLTYFQNEAQLEKSRLLSDRFSAERPKGSFSTLEIQRTEQGDSAMYLCAVSGGTNTGELFFGEGSRLTVL.

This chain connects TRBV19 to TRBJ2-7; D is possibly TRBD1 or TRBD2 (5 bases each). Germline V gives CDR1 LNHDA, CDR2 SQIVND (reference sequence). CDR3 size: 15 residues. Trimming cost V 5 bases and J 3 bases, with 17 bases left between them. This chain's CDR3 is CASSPGTVPHYEQYF. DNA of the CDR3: TGTGCCAGTAGTCCTGGGACCGTACCCCACTACGAGCAGTACTTC.

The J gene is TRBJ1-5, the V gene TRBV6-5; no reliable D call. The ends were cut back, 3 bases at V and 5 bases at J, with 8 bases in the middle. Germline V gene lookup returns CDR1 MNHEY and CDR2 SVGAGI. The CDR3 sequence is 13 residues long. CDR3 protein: CASSYSVYQPQHF. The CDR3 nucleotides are TGTGCCAGCAGTTATAGCGTGTATCAGCCCCAGCATTTT.

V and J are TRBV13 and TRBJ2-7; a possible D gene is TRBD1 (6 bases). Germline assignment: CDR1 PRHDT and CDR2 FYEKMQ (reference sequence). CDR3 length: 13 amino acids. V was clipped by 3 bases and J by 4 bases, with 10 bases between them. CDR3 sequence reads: CASSFNREYEQYF. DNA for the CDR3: TGTGCCAGCAGCTTTAACAGGGAGTACGAGCAGTACTTC.

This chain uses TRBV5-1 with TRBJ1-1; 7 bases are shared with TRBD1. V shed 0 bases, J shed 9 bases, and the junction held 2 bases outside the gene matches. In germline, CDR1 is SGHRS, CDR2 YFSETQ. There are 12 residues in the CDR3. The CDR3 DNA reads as TGCGCCAGCAGCTTGGAAAGGGGGCAAGCTTTCTTT. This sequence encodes CASSLERGQAFF.

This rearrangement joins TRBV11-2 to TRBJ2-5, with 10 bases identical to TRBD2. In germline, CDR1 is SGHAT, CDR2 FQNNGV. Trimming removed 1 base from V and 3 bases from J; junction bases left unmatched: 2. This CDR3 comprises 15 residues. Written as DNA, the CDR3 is TGTGCCAGCAGCTTAGGGCTAGCGGGAGAAGAGACCCAGTACTTC. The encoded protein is CASSLGLAGEETQYF.

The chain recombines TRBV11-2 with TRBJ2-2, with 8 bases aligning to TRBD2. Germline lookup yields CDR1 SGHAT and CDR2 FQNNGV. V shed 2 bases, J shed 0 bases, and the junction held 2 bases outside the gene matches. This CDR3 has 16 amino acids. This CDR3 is CASSLHSGANTGELFF. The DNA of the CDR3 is TGTGCCAGCAGCTTACATAGCGGGGCGAACACCGGGGAGCTGTTTTTT. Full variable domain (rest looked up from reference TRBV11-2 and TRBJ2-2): EAGVAQSPRYKIIEKRQSVAFWCNPISGHATLYWYQQILGQGPKLLIQFQNNGVVDDSQLPKDRFSAERLKGVDSTLKIQPAKLEDSAVYLCASSLHSGANTGELFFGEGSRLTVL.

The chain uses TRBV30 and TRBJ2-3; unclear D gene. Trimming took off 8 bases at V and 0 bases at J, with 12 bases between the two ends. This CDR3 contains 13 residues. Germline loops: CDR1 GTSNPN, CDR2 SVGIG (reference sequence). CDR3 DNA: TGTGCCGAAGACGGATCTAGCACAGATACGCAGTATTTT. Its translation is CAEDGSSTDTQYF.

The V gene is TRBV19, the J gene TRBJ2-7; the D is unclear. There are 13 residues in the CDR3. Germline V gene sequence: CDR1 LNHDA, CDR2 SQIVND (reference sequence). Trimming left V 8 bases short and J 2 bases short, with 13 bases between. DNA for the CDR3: TGTGCCAGTCGCAAGGAGAACACCTACGAGCAGTACTTC. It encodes CASRKENTYEQYF. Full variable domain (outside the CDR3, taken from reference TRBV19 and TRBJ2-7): DGGITQSPKYLFRKEGQNVTLSCEQNLNHDAMYWYRQDPGQGLRLIYYSQIVNDFQKGDIAEGYSVSREKKESFPLTVTSAQKNPTAFYLCASRKENTYEQYFGPGTRLTVT.

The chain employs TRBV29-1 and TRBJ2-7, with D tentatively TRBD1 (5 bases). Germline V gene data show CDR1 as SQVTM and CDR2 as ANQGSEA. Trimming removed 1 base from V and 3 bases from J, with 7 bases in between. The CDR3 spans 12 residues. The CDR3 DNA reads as TGCAGCGTTGAAGGACAGTACTACGAGCAGTACTTC. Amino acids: CSVEGQYYEQYF.

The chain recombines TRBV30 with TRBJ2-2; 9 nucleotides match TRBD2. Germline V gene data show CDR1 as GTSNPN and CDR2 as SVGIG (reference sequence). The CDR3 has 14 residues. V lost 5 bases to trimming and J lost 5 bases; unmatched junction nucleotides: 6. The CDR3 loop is CAWVAGARTGELFF. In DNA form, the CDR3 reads TGTGCCTGGGTAGCGGGAGCGAGGACCGGGGAGCTGTTTTTT.

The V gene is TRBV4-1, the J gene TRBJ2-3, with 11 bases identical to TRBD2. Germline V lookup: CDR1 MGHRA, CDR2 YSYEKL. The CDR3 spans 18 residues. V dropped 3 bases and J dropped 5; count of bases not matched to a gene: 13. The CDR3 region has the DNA TGCGCCAGCAGCCACCCCACCTTTCGTAGCGGGAGGGAAGATACGCAGTATTTT. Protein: CASSHPTFRSGREDTQYF.

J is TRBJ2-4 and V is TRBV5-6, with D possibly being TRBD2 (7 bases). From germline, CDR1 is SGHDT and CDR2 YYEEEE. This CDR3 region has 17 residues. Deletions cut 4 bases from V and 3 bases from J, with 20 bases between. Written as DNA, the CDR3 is TGTGCCAGCAGCGCCTCTGGGGGGGCGGGGGTCAAAAACATTCAGTACTTC. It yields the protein CASSASGGAGVKNIQYF.